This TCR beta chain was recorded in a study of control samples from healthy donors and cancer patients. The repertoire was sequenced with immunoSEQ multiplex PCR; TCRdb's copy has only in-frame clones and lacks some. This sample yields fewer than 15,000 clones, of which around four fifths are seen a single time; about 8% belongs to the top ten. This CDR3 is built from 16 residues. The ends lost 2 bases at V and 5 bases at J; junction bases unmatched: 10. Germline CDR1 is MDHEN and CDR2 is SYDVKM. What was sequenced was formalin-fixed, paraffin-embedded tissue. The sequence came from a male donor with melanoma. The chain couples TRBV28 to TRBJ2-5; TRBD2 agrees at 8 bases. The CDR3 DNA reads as TGTGCCAGCAGTTTAGAGGCGGGGGGCGGGGAGGAGACCCAGTACTTC. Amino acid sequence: CASSLEAGGGEETQYF.